The present entry profiles one TCR beta chain with its context. Its antigen is not known. This record comes from a study of human thymus T cells. Clones were sequenced by immunoSEQ multiplex PCR, and TCRdb holds only the in-frame ones, with some missing. In the table there are some 120,000 clones, around 94% of which are singletons. Germline loops: CDR1 WNHNN, CDR2 SYGVQD (reference sequence). The CDR3 consists of 14 residues. V shed 6 bases, J shed 6 bases, and the junction held 5 bases outside the gene matches. Study observations and caveats: Thymic and blood repertoires seemed to show skewed V and J gene use. There were highly overlapping thymic repertoires among unrelated individuals, as related research reported.

During corrective heart surgery, resections were taken, and the thymus tissue came from them. Healthy Finnish infants undergoing corrective surgery for congenital heart defects provided the donor material. The sequenced sample consisted of thymus tissue. The TCR comes from a boy under three years old with a congenital heart defect but otherwise immunologically healthy. This chain connects TRBV10-1 to TRBJ2-1, with TRBD2 matching 10 bases. The CDR3 region has the DNA TGCGCCAGCAGCTTAGCGGGGGGAGGCAATGAGCAGTTCTTC. This gives the protein CASSLAGGGNEQFF.